This TCR beta chain was sequenced in a study of shared clonotypes between healthy human individuals. The CDR3 length is 14 residues. Trimming took 9 bases from V and 1 from J; bases not matched to a gene: 4. The V gene's germline CDR1 is MNHEY and CDR2 SMNVEV (reference sequence). This clone was counted once. Its cognate antigen is unknown. Study-level results: Despite large depth, sorted-subset datasets appeared incompletely sequenced. All-four-donor shared clonotypes had higher generation probabilities than non-shared clonotypes did. Around 5% of naive CD4 clonotypes were common to several donors.

As defined, naive CD8 cells were CD45RO-negative and positively selected for CCR7, with terminally differentiated effector memory CD45RA+ cells excluded. Donors, without exception, were Caucasian adults residing in Nashville, Tennessee. Assay used: immunoSEQ multiplex PCR; TCRdb lists only in-frame clones, some missing. Of about 820,000 clones in the sample, 92% were seen once. The TCR comes from a man aged 30 to 45 in good health. The specimen was naive CD8+ T cells sorted from blood. The gene calls are TRBV27 and TRBJ2-2; 8 nucleotides align to TRBD1. The DNA for the CDR3 is TGTGCCAGTGGGGACAGGATGAACACCGGGGAGCTGTTTTTT. Encoded protein: CASGDRMNTGELFF.